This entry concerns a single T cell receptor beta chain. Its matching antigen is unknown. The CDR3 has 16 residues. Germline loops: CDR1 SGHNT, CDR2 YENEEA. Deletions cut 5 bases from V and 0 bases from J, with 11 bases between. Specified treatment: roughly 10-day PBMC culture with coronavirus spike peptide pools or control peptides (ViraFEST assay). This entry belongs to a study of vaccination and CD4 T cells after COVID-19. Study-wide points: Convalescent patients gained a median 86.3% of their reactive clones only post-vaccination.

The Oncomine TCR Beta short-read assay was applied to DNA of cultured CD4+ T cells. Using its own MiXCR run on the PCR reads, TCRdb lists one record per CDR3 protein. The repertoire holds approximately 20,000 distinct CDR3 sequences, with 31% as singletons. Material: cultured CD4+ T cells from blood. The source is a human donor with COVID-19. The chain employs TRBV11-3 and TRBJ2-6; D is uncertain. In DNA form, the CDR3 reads TGTGCCAGCAGCCTACCCTGGGGCTCTGGGGCCAACGTCCTGACTTTC. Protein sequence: CASSLPWGSGANVLTF.